This paragraph reports one TCR beta chain. The germline CDR1 and CDR2 sequences are ENHRY and SYGVKD. The V and J ends lost 10 bases and 6 bases respectively, with 16 bases between them. This CDR3 has 13 amino acids. This sample was taken from a study of T-cell reconstitution after alpha-beta-depleted transplantation in children. Preparing the TCRbeta library involved the use of unique molecular identifiers. TCRdb reprocessed the PCR reads with MiXCR, giving one entry per CDR3 protein. The data contain about 540,000 distinct CDR3 sequences, approximately 20% of them singletons. The J gene is TRBJ2-1, the V gene TRBV10-3; D is unresolved. Material: PBMCs from the stem cell graft donor, obtained from the stem cell graft. The source is a human donor who donated a stem cell graft to a child with acute lymphoblastic leukemia. CDR3: CATRLSNINEQFF. Here the CDR3 DNA reads TGTGCCACACGACTCTCTAACATCAATGAGCAGTTCTTC.